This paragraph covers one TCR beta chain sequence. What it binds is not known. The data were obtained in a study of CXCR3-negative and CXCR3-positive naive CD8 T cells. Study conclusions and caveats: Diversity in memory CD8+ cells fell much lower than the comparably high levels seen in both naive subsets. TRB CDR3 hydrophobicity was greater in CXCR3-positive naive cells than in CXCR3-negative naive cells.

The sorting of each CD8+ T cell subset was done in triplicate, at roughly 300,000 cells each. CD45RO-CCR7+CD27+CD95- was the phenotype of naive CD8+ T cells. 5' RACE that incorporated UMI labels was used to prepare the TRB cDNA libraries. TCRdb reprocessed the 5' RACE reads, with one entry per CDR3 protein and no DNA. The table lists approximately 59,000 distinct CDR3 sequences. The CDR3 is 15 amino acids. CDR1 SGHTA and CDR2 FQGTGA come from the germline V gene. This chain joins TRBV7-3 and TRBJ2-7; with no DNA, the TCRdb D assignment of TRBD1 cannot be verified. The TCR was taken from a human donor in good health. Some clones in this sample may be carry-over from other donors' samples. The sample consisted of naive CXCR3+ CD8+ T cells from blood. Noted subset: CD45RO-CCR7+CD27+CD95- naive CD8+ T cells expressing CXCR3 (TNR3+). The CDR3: CASSPTGVRDYEQYF.